The 32 T cell receptor beta chains below all came from one sample that was sequenced in a study of blood T cell repertoires in COVID-19. Libraries were prepared by immunoSEQ multiplex PCR; TCRdb keeps only in-frame clonotypes and omits some of them. The sample carries about 250,000 clones, 80% to 90% recorded once. The sample consisted of PBMCs or T cells enriched from blood (not recorded which). These receptors were taken from a man in his forties or fifties who had recovered from COVID-19.

This chain links TRBV4-1 with TRBJ1-2, with a possible D match to TRBD1 (5 bases). The V end was cut by 0 bases, the J end by 1 base, with 12 bases between. Germline lookup yields CDR1 MGHRA and CDR2 YSYEKL. This CDR3 region has 16 residues. The CDR3 is CASSQEGREGNYGYTF. In DNA form, the CDR3 reads TGCGCCAGCAGCCAAGAAGGCAGGGAGGGTAACTATGGCTACACCTTC.

Worth noting for this clone: Other DNA variants within this sample encode the same CDR3. This chain uses TRBV30 with TRBJ1-1, with TRBD1 as a possible D gene (5 bases). CDR3 length: 13 residues. V was trimmed by 3 bases and J by 0 bases, leaving 8 bases between them. Germline V gene sequence: CDR1 GTSNPN, CDR2 SVGIG (reference sequence). Here the CDR3 reads CAWRGGVNTEAFF. The CDR3 region has the DNA TGTGCCTGGAGAGGAGGGGTGAACACTGAAGCTTTCTTT.

The V call is TRBV7-9, the J call TRBJ2-5; the D is unclear. Germline CDR1 reads SEHNR; CDR2 reads FQNEAQ (reference sequence). The ends were cut back, 1 base at V and 5 bases at J, with 8 bases in the middle. There are 13 residues in the CDR3. The CDR3, as DNA: TGTGCCAGCAGCTTAGGCGGTAGGGAGACCCAGTACTTC. Protein product: CASSLGGRETQYF.

A single count supports this clone. The chain has TRBV9 and TRBJ2-5; 12 bases match TRBD2. This CDR3 is 16 amino acids long. J was trimmed by 5 bases and V by 3 bases; bases with no gene match: 8. Germline assignment: CDR1 SGDLS and CDR2 YYNGEE. The CDR3 DNA sequence: TGTGCCAGCAGCGGGCCCGGACTAGCGGGGATTGAGACCCAGTACTTC. The encoded protein is CASSGPGLAGIETQYF.

The V call is TRBV10-3, the J call TRBJ1-5, with D tentatively TRBD1 (6 bases). This CDR3 comprises 14 residues. V was clipped by 8 bases and J by 8 bases, with 19 bases between them. Germline V gene sequence: CDR1 ENHRY, CDR2 SYGVKD. In DNA, the CDR3 is TGTGCCATCGGGTTGGGGGCCGCGGGGGAGCCCCAGCATTTT. Amino acid sequence: CAIGLGAAGEPQHF.

The V call is TRBV29-1, the J call TRBJ1-1; TRBD1 agrees at 7 bases. CDR1 and CDR2 from the germline V gene are SQVTM and ANQGSEA. The CDR3 has 14 amino acids. CDR3 sequence (DNA): TGCACCCAATTTTTGGGACAGACGAACACTGAAGCTTTCTTT. As protein: CTQFLGQTNTEAFF.

CDR3: CASPRLGNTIYF. The DNA of the CDR3 is TGTGCCAGCCCGAGGTTGGGAAACACCATATATTTT. The chain is built from TRBV3-1 (or the pseudogene TRBV3-2) and TRBJ1-3; D remains ambiguous. The CDR3 extends over 12 amino acids. Germline CDR1 and CDR2: LGHDT and YNNKEL (reference sequence). V gave up 8 bases and J gave up 4 bases, with 9 bases separating them.

The V gene is TRBV27, the J gene TRBJ2-7; 7 nucleotides agree with TRBD2. The CDR3 has 15 residues. V dropped 9 bases and J dropped 5; count of bases not matched to a gene: 16. CDR1 and CDR2 (germline): MNHEY, SMNVEV (reference sequence). The CDR3 protein is CARRTSKSPQNEQYF. CDR3 bases: TGTGCCAGAAGGACTAGTAAATCGCCTCAAAACGAGCAGTACTTC.

There are a few counts of this clone. V is TRBV6-2 or TRBV6-3 and J is TRBJ1-5; 9 nucleotides align to TRBD1. V was pared by 4 bases and J by 5 bases, with 3 bases of the junction left unmatched. Germline loops: CDR1 MNHEY, CDR2 SVGEGT. The CDR3 consists of 14 residues. Here the CDR3 DNA reads TGTGCCAGCAGTTGGGACAGGGTCGATCAGCCCCAGCATTTT. It is translated as CASSWDRVDQPQHF.

The V call is TRBV7-2, the J call TRBJ2-7, with 7 bases that match TRBD1. Trimming at V came to 2 bases and at J to 4 bases, leaving 5 bases not matched to a gene. CDR1 is SGHTA, CDR2 FQGNSA, per germline. This CDR3 has 14 residues. CDR3 in amino acids: CASSLRDSHYEQYF. The CDR3 region has the DNA TGTGCCAGCAGCTTACGGGACAGCCATTACGAGCAGTACTTC.

The chain couples TRBV7-2 to TRBJ2-5, with TRBD2 identical over 11 bases. J gave up 4 bases and V 3 bases, and 7 bases lay outside the gene matches. Per germline, CDR1 SGHTA and CDR2 FQGNSA. This CDR3 region has 16 residues. The CDR3 DNA reads as TGTGCCAGCAGCTTTTCCCTAGCGGGAGGTAGAGAGACCCAGTACTTC. Its translation: CASSFSLAGGRETQYF.

The rearrangement joins TRBV7-3 to TRBJ1-2; no reliable D call. V lost 1 base, J lost 7 bases, and 10 bases lay in between. The germline V gene has CDR1 SGHTA and CDR2 FQGTGA. CDR3 length: 13 amino acids. The CDR3 DNA reads as TGTGCCAGCAGCTTAAATGGGGAGGGTGGCTACACCTTC. It is translated as CASSLNGEGGYTF.

CDR3: CASSLLTGSNTEAFF. In nucleotides, the CDR3 is TGTGCCAGCAGCTTATTGACAGGGTCAAACACTGAAGCTTTCTTT. V gene TRBV11-2 combines with J gene TRBJ1-1; TRBD1 matches 7 bases. The CDR3 totals 15 residues. Per the germline V gene, CDR1 is SGHAT and CDR2 is FQNNGV. Unmatched junction bases numbered 5, after V lost 2 bases and J lost 2 bases.

The genes are TRBV28 and TRBJ1-3; 7 nucleotides align to TRBD1. The V gene's germline CDR1 is MDHEN and CDR2 SYDVKM. V trimming: 2 bases; J trimming: 0 bases; junction bases outside the gene matches: 10. CDR3 length: 18 amino acids. DNA of the CDR3: TGTGCCAGCAGTTTAAGTAACCTAGGGACAGACTCTGGAAACACCATATATTTT. Protein: CASSLSNLGTDSGNTIYF.

This clone appeared once. The chain carries TRBV6-5 and TRBJ1-5; tentative D call: TRBD1 (5 bases). Germline CDR1 and CDR2: MNHEY and SVGAGI. The CDR3 length is 14 residues. V lost 0 bases and J 6 bases, leaving 9 bases between the germline ends. For the CDR3, the DNA is TGTGCCAGCAGTTACTCGGACAAGACTCAGCCCCAGCATTTT. Amino acid sequence: CASSYSDKTQPQHF.

This chain links TRBV10-3 with TRBJ2-3; 12 bases fit TRBD2. Germline V lookup: CDR1 ENHRY, CDR2 SYGVKD. V trimming: 3 bases; J trimming: 1 base; junction bases outside the gene matches: 2. CDR3 length: 16 amino acids. CDR3 amino acids: CAISERLAGGTDTQYF. The DNA of the CDR3 is TGTGCCATCAGTGAAAGACTAGCGGGGGGCACAGATACGCAGTATTTT.

The chain links TRBV4-1 to TRBJ2-1; 8 bases line up with TRBD1. Germline values: CDR1 MGHRA, CDR2 YSYEKL. The CDR3 runs 16 residues. Losses at the gene ends were 4 bases for V and 1 base for J; bases not matched to a gene: 6. The CDR3 sequence is CASSPGTGESYNEQFF. The CDR3 nucleotides are TGCGCCAGCAGCCCGGGGACAGGCGAATCCTACAATGAGCAGTTCTTC.

This chain links TRBV29-1 with TRBJ1-1; unclear D gene. Between the trimmed V and J ends, which lost 7 bases and 4 bases, there was a span of 16 bases. Per the germline V gene, CDR1 is SQVTM and CDR2 is ANQGSEA. CDR3 length: 13 amino acids. CDR3 residues: CSGRGWRLTEAFF. CDR3 nucleotides: TGCAGCGGGCGAGGGTGGCGGCTCACTGAAGCTTTCTTT. Together with reference TRBV29-1 and TRBJ1-1, the CDR3 gives the full variable domain: SAVISQKPSRDICQRGTSLTIQCQVDSQVTMMFWYRQQPGQSLTLIATANQGSEATYESGFVIDKFPISRPNLTFSTLTVSNMSPEDSSIYLCSGRGWRLTEAFFGQGTRLTVV.

This chain joins TRBV5-8 and TRBJ1-4; possibly TRBD1 for D (5 bases). The V gene lost 0 bases and the J gene lost 8 bases, with 17 bases spanning the gap. The CDR3 is 16 residues long. CDR1 SGHTS and CDR2 YDEGEE come from the germline V gene. CDR3 sequence reads: CASSLGSGQGSEKLFF. The CDR3 coding sequence is TGTGCCAGCAGCTTGGGATCAGGCCAGGGCTCCGAAAAACTGTTTTTT.

This clone was seen only once. This chain joins TRBV4-1 and TRBJ2-7, with 9 bases matching TRBD2. Germline CDR1 MGHRA, CDR2 YSYEKL. This CDR3 spans 17 amino acids. After removal of 3 bases from V and 0 bases from J, the junction contained 9 bases not matched to a gene. The CDR3 nucleotides read TGCGCCAGCAGCCAGTCTCCGCTTAGCGGGAGCTCCTACGAGCAGTACTTC. As protein: CASSQSPLSGSSYEQYF.

The chain is built from TRBV7-2 and TRBJ1-1; D might be TRBD1 (5 bases). CDR3 size: 15 residues. Looked up from germline, CDR1 is SGHTA and CDR2 is FQGNSA. The V and J ends lost 2 bases and 4 bases respectively, with 14 bases between them. The DNA for the CDR3 is TGTGCCAGCAGCTTAAGGGTTGCGGGGGTCACTGAAGCTTTCTTT. As protein: CASSLRVAGVTEAFF.

V gene TRBV7-2 combines with J gene TRBJ2-7; TRBD1 might be the D (6 bases). The length of the CDR3 is 14 residues. Germline CDR1 reads SGHTA; CDR2 reads FQGNSA. Deletions cut 2 bases from V and 3 bases from J, with 11 bases between. The CDR3 DNA sequence: TGTGCCAGCAGCTTACTCACCAGGGGCTACGAGCAGTACTTC. Residues: CASSLLTRGYEQYF.

V gene TRBV6-5 combines with J gene TRBJ2-7, with TRBD1 identical over 9 bases. Looked up from germline, CDR1 is MNHEY and CDR2 is SVGAGI. The CDR3 is 13 amino acids. J was trimmed by 5 bases and V by 6 bases; bases with no gene match: 5. CDR3: CASRRDRVDEQYF. In nucleotides, the CDR3 is TGTGCCAGCAGACGGGACAGGGTGGACGAGCAGTACTTC.

V usage is TRBV2 and J usage is TRBJ1-2; D possibly corresponds to TRBD1 (6 bases). The CDR3 extends over 14 amino acids. Germline CDR1 is SNHLY and CDR2 is FYNNEI. Trimming removed 0 bases at V and 2 bases at J, with 7 bases between. CDR3 sequence reads: CASSEARGNYGYTF. The CDR3 nucleotides are TGTGCCAGCAGTGAAGCCAGGGGAAACTATGGCTACACCTTC. The full variable domain, in which reference TRBV2 and TRBJ1-2 provide the parts outside the CDR3, is EPEVTQTPSHQVTQMGQEVILRCVPISNHLYFYWYRQILGQKVEFLVSFYNNEISEKSEIFDDQFSVERPDGSNFTLKIRSTKLEDSAMYFCASSEARGNYGYTFGSGTRLTVV.

The chain employs TRBV4-2 and TRBJ1-4; unclear D gene. Germline CDR1 and CDR2: LGHNA and YNFKEQ. This CDR3 region has 13 residues. Between the trimmed V and J ends, which lost 0 bases and 7 bases, there was a span of 6 bases. CDR3 sequence reads: CASSQEEAEKLFF. CDR3 bases: TGTGCCAGCAGCCAAGAGGAGGCTGAAAAACTGTTTTTT.

The gene calls are TRBV5-6 and TRBJ2-1; D remains ambiguous. This CDR3 contains 14 residues. The germline CDR1 and CDR2 sequences are SGHDT and YYEEEE. The ends were cut back, 2 bases at V and 6 bases at J, with 12 bases in the middle. In DNA form, the CDR3 reads TGTGCCAGCAGCTTCGGCACCCGGGTCAATGAGCAGTTCTTC. As protein: CASSFGTRVNEQFF.

V usage is TRBV27 and J usage is TRBJ2-1; 9 bases fit TRBD1. The length of the CDR3 is 15 residues. J was trimmed by 8 bases and V by 1 base; bases with no gene match: 6. Germline V lookup: CDR1 MNHEY, CDR2 SMNVEV (reference sequence). For the CDR3, the DNA is TGTGCCAGCAGTTTATGGGACAGGGCGGGGGATGAGCAGTTCTTC. It encodes CASSLWDRAGDEQFF.

The rearrangement joins TRBV10-3 to TRBJ2-1; perhaps TRBD2 as D (5 bases). The CDR3 totals 13 residues. V lost 11 bases and J 0 bases, leaving 11 bases between the germline ends. Germline CDR1 and CDR2: ENHRY and SYGVKD. DNA for the CDR3: TGTGCCTCAGCGGTGGGCTCCTACAATGAGCAGTTCTTC. It codes for CASAVGSYNEQFF.

V is TRBV6-5 and J is TRBJ2-1; 9 bases are a match to TRBD1. J gave up 7 bases and V 8 bases, and 6 bases lay outside the gene matches. Germline V lookup: CDR1 MNHEY, CDR2 SVGAGI. The CDR3 runs to 13 residues. Here the CDR3 reads CASDRTGENEQFF. CDR3 DNA sequence: TGTGCCAGCGATAGGACAGGGGAAAATGAGCAGTTCTTC.

The gene calls are TRBV12-3 or TRBV12-4 and TRBJ2-1; TRBD2 might be the D (6 bases). V lost 3 bases, J lost 9 bases, and 12 bases lay in between. CDR3 length: 13 amino acids. CDR3 loop: CASSFGRTLEQFF. The CDR3 bases are TGTGCCAGCAGTTTTGGGAGGACTCTTGAGCAGTTCTTC.

This clone was recorded only once. V gene TRBV5-5 combines with J gene TRBJ1-5; 9 positions agree with TRBD1. This CDR3 comprises 18 residues. From germline, CDR1 is SGHKS and CDR2 YYEKEE (reference sequence). The junction had 11 bases not matched to a gene; V was cut back by 1 base and J by 3 bases. The CDR3 region is CASSLIGQGMGNNQPQHF. The CDR3 DNA sequence: TGTGCCAGCAGCTTGATTGGACAGGGGATGGGGAACAATCAGCCCCAGCATTTT.

The chain has TRBV2 and TRBJ2-1; TRBD2 matches at 11 bases. The germline CDR1 and CDR2 sequences are SNHLY and FYNNEI. Losses at the gene ends were 3 bases for V and 6 bases for J; bases not matched to a gene: 4. This CDR3 has 15 amino acids. CDR3 bases: TGTGCCAGCAGTGATCTAGCGGGAGGAGGCAATGAGCAGTTCTTC. Its translation is CASSDLAGGGNEQFF.